This T cell receptor (beta chain) was recovered during a study of OX40 agonist ivuxolimab in advanced cancers. Method: immunoSEQ multiplex PCR; TCRdb's copy keeps in-frame clones and lacks some. The data contain tens of thousands of clones, about 88% of them singletons. From germline, CDR1 is MNHNY and CDR2 SVGAGI (reference sequence). The CDR3 extends over 15 amino acids. The J segment lost 3 bases and the V segment lost 0 bases, leaving 5 bases of the junction unmatched. This receptor was identified in an adult with an advanced solid tumor such as melanoma, head and neck, liver or kidney cancer. The J gene is TRBJ2-7, the V gene TRBV6-6, with 7 positions matching TRBD1. Sequenced material: CD4+ or CD8+ T cells sorted from blood, taken in a trial of the OX40 agonist ivuxolimab. The CDR3 here is CASSYSGQSFYEQYF. CDR3 bases: TGTGCCAGCAGTTACTCGGGACAGAGCTTCTACGAGCAGTACTTC.